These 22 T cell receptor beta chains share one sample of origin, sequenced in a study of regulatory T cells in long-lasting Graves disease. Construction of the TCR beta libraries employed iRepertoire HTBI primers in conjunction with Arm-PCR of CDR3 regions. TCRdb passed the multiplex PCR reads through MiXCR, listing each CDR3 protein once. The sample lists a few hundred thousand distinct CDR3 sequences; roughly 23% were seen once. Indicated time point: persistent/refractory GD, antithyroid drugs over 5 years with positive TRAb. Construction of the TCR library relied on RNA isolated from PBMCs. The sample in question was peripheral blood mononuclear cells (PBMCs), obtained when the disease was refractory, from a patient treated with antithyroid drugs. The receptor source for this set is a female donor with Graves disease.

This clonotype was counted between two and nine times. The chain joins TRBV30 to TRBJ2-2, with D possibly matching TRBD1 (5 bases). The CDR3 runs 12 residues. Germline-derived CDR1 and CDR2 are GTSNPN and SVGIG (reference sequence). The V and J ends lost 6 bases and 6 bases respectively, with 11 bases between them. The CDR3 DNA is TGTGCCTGTAAACAGGTATCCGGGGAGCTGTTTTTT. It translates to CACKQVSGELFF.

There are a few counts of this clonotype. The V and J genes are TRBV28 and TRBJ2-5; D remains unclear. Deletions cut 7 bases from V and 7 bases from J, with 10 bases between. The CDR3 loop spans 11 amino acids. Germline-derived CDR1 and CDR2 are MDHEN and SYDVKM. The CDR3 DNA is TGTGCCAGCACGCACTATGCGACCCAGTACTTC. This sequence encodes CASTHYATQYF.

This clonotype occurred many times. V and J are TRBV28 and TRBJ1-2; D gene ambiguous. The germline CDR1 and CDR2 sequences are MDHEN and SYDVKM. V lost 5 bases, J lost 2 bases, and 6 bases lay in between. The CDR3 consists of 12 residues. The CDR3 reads CASSELNYGYTF. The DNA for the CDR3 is TGTGCCAGCAGTGAGCTCAACTATGGCTACACCTTC.

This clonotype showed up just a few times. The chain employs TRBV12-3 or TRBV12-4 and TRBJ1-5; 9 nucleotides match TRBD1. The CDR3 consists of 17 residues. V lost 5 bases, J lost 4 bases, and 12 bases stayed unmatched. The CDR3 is CASSPGLGTGWNQPQHF. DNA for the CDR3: TGTGCCAGCAGTCCGGGTCTGGGGACAGGGTGGAATCAGCCCCAGCATTTT.

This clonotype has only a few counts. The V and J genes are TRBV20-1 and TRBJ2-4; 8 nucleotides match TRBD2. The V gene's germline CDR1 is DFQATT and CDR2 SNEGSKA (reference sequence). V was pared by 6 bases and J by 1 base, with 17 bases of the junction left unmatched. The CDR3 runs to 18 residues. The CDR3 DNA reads TGCAGTGCCCCCCCCCAGCGGGGGTGGTGGTTTGCCAAAAACATTCAGTACTTC. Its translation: CSAPPQRGWWFAKNIQYF.

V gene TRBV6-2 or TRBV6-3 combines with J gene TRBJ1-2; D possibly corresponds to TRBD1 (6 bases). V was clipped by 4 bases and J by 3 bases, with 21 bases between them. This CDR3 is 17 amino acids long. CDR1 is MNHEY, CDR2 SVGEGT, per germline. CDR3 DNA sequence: TGTGCCAGCAGTTCCCAATCCGGGGGCCGGGACGACTATGGCTACACCTTC. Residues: CASSSQSGGRDDYGYTF.

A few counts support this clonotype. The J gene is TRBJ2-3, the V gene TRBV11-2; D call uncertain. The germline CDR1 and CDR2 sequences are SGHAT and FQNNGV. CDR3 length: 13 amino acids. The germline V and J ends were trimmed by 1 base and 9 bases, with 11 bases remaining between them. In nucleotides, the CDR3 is TGTGCCAGCAGCTTAGTGCAGGAGAGGACGCAGTATTTT. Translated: CASSLVQERTQYF.

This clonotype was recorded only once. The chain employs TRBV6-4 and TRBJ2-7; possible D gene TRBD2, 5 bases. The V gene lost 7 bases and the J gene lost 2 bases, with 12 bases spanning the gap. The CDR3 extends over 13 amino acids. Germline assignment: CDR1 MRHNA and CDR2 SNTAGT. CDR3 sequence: CASKKDLPYEQYF. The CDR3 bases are TGTGCCAGCAAAAAGGACTTGCCCTACGAGCAGTACTTC.

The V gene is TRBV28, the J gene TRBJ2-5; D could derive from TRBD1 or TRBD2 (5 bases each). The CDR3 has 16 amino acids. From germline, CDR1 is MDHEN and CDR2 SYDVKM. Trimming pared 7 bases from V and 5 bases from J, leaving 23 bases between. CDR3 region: CASTGGDGTDQETQYF. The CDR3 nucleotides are TGTGCCAGCACCGGTGGGGACGGAACCGATCAGGAGACCCAGTACTTC.

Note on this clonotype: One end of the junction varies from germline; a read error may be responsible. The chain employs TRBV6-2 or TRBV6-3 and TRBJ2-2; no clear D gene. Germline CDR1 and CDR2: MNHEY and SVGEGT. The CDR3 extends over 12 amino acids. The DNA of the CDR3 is TGTACCAGCAGTTATGGATTCGGGGAGCTGTTTTTT. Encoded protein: CTSSYGFGELFF.

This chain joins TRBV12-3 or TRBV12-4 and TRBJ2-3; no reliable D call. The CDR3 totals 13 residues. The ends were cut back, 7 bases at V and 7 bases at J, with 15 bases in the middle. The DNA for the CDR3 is TGTGCCAGCACTTCCTCGAATGGTAATACGCAGTATTTT. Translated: CASTSSNGNTQYF.

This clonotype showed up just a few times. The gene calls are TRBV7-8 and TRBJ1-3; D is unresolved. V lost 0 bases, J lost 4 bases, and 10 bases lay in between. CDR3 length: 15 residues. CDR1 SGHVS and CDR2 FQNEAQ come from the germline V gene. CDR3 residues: CASSLAWPSGNTIYF. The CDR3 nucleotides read TGTGCCAGCAGCTTAGCGTGGCCATCCGGAAACACCATATATTTT.

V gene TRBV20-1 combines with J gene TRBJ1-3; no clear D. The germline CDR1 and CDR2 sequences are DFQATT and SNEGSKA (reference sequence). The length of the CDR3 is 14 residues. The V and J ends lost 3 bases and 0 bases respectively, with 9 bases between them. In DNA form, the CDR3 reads TGCAGTGCTAGGCTCGGTAACTCTGGAAACACCATATATTTT. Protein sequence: CSARLGNSGNTIYF.

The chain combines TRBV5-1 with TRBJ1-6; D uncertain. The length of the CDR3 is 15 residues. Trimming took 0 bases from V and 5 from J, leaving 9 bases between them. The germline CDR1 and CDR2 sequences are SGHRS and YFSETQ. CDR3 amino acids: CASSLVADHNSPLHF. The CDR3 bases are TGCGCCAGCAGCTTGGTGGCCGATCATAATTCACCCCTCCACTTT.

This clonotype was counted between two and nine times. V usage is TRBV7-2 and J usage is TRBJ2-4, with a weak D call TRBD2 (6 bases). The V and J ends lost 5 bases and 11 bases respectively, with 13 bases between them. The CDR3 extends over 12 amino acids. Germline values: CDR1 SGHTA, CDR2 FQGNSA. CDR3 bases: TGTGCCAGCAGCCCCCCGGGGGATTTTCAGTACTTC. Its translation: CASSPPGDFQYF. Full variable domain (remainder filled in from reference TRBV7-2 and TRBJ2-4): GAGVSQSPSNKVTEKGKDVELRCDPISGHTALYWYRQSLGQGLEFLIYFQGNSAPDKSGLPSDRFSAERTGGSVSTLTIQRTQQEDSAVYLCASSPPGDFQYFGAGTRLSVL.

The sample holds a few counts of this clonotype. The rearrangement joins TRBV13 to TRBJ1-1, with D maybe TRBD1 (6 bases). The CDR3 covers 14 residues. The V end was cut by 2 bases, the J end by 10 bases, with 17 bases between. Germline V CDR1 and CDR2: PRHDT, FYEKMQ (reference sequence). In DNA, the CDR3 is TGTGCCAGCAGCTTAATCTGGGGGGGGGCTGGAGCTTTCTTT. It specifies CASSLIWGGAGAFF.

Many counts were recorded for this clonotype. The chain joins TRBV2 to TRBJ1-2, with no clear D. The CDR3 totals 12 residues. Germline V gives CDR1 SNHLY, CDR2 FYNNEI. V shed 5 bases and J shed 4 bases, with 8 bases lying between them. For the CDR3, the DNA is TGTGCCAGCAGTAATCAGATCTATGGCTACACCTTC. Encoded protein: CASSNQIYGYTF. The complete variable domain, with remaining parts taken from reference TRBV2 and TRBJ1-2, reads EPEVTQTPSHQVTQMGQEVILRCVPISNHLYFYWYRQILGQKVEFLVSFYNNEISEKSEIFDDQFSVERPDGSNFTLKIRSTKLEDSAMYFCASSNQIYGYTFGSGTRLTVV.

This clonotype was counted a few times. CDR3 DNA: TGTGCCAGCAGCTCGAGGCCGCAGGTCTCTGGAAACACCATATATTTT. This gives the protein CASSSRPQVSGNTIYF. The chain carries TRBV7-8 and TRBJ1-3; D is ambiguous. CDR3 length equals 16 residues. The V end lost 4 bases, the J end lost 0 bases, and 13 bases lay between the germline ends. Germline CDR1 reads SGHVS; CDR2 reads FQNEAQ.

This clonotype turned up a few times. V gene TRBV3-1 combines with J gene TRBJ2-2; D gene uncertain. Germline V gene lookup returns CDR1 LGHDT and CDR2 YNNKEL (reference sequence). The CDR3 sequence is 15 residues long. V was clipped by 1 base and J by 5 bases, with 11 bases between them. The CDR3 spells CASSQVLRGTGELFF. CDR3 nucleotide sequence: TGTGCCAGCAGCCAAGTGCTCCGAGGAACCGGGGAGCTGTTTTTT.

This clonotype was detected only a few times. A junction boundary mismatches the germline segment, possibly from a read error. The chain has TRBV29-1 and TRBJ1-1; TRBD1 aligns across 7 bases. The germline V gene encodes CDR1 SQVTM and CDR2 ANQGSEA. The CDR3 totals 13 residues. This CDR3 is CSATTGMNTEALF. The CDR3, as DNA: TGCAGCGCCACGACAGGGATGAACACTGAAGCTCTCTTT.

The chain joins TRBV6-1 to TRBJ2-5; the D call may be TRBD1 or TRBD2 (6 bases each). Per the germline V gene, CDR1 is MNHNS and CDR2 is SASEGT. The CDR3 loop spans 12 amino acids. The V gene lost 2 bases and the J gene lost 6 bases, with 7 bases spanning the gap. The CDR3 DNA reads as TGTGCCAGCAGTGAACGGGGGCAGACCCAGTACTTC. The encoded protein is CASSERGQTQYF.

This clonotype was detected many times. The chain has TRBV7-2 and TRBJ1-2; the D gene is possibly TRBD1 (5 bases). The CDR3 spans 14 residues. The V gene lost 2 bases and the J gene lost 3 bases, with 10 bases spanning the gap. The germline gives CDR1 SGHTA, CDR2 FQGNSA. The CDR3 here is CASSLRGADYGYTF. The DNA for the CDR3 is TGTGCCAGCAGCTTACGGGGCGCGGACTATGGCTACACCTTC.